This TCR beta chain comes out of a study of cytomegalovirus exposure and HLA in healthy donors (dated by TCRdb to the late 2010s). With regard to the full study: In an earlier analysis of around 540 of the donors, 276 Gb of sequence data and some 100 million unique TCR beta sequences from 180 million or so T cells were reported. About 280 gigabases of sequencing data and around 87 million unique TCR sequences were included in an early release covering roughly 600 HLA-typed donors. The genetic ancestry cluster associated with self-reported Caucasian donors included 81% of the 350 to 500 genotyped donors. The study aimed to test whether signatures of past pathogen exposure could be identified by cataloging public T cell receptors. The study used immunosequencing to profile the T cell repertoires of around 600 subjects and linked those repertoires to cytomegalovirus serostatus. A separate validation cohort of roughly 130 different subjects was used in addition to the approximately 700-subject first cohort. High-throughput TCR immunosequencing, statistical association of individual TCRs with disease status, and machine learning were combined to predict cytomegalovirus infection status. To study patterns of TCR occurrence, a later analysis re-analyzed previously published TCR beta repertoires from hundreds of donors and added high-resolution HLA genotyping. The later analysis used no new phenotypic data to find candidate immune exposures, relying instead on TCR beta sequences and their occurrence across donors. In an earlier analysis of more than 550 of the donors, high-throughput TCR beta sequencing was used to judge whether each TCR beta V gene segment behaved as functional or pseudogenic. Alongside the repertoire data, information on donor age, sex, ethnicity and CMV serostatus was compiled. A later genetic analysis used genome-wide SNP genotypes for about 60% of the roughly 670 donors, treating that subset as a discovery cohort. All discovery cohort repertoires had been generated using a single sequencing platform. HLA typing covered class I and class II loci at four-digit resolution. The number of donors typed differed by locus, with roughly 620-630 for A, B, C, DRB1 and DQB1, roughly 520 for DQA1, 600 to 610 for DPA1, and some 440 for DPB1. Four or five DR-DQ haplotypes were treated as single units for association and clustering because of strong linkage in the cohort. Among around 400 genotyped donors of the cohort, an average of approximately 240,000 unique TCR beta nucleotide sequences were sequenced per donor, roughly 20% of them non-productive. General conclusions and limits of the study: The sequencing pipeline was judged likely to have produced a cluster of highly shared sequence variants as a technical artifact. V-gene and J-gene trimming of TCR beta chains was associated with a missense DCLRE1C variant in a later genetic analysis, and the association was replicated in an independent cohort. Most CMV-associated TCR beta chains appeared to be HLA-restricted in a later analysis, and the HLA associations seemed to be driven largely by CMV exposure. Because counts were too low, about 18 rarely observed V segments, including chromosome 9 orphons, were excluded from the earlier analysis of roughly 580 of the donors. At a false discovery rate of 0.05, a later analysis linked 16,951 TCR beta sequences to specific HLA alleles. An earlier analysis of around 540 of the donors showed that most TCR beta V segments appeared in productive rearrangements either about 87% or about 30% of the time, which broadly matched IMGT annotations. Strong co-occurrence of HLA alleles, especially DR and DQ, made assigning TCR associations to individual alleles difficult. Linkage disequilibrium might explain the correlated functional status among segregating V segments, but an unknown experimental factor could not be ruled out. Most TCR sequences were seen in very few donors, while some public TCRs were found in many individuals. According to a later analysis, parvovirus B19, influenza, CMV and Epstein-Barr virus appeared linked to several top co-occurrence clusters. In a later analysis, TCR association rates were found to vary across HLA loci, with the most associated TCRs seen for DRB1 alleles and the fewest for HLA-C alleles. According to the authors, the approach could potentially be generalized to other disease states and immunological phenotypes. In both the original and validation cohorts, the classifier was reported to diagnose cytomegalovirus status with high specificity and sensitivity. This cohort had only TCR beta chains sequenced, and the lack of alpha or paired-chain data limited which features could be detected. A further reported finding was that TCR beta sequences accurately predicted the HLA-A and HLA-B alleles for most subjects in the first cohort. A later analysis found that HLA-associated TCR beta chains were more clonally expanded and had lower generation probabilities than equally common non-associated chains. Presence/absence analyses assumed roughly uniform sequencing depth across donors, an assumption that may not hold. The study gave a list of under 200 TCR beta chains associated with cytomegalovirus. A later genetic analysis reported fewer N-insertions in productive TCRs among donors in an Asian-associated ancestry cluster than the approximately 700-donor mean. For the cohort, immune exposure information was limited to CMV serostatus. In vitro tests confirmed that a few of the cytomegalovirus-associated TCR beta chains recognize cytomegalovirus antigens. Because some donors lacked HLA typing at each locus, the association tests relied only on the typed subset.

Libraries came from the immunoSEQ multiplex PCR assay. For the multiplex PCR, a mixture combining 60 forward primers for TCR Vbeta segments and 13 reverse primers for TCR Jbeta segments was used. A multiplex PCR assay on genomic DNA amplified the CDR3 region of rearranged TCR beta genes. The amplified TCR beta libraries were sequenced on the Illumina HiSeq System as 87-base-pair reads. The paper's data handling went like this. Across the 670 or so repertoires, a later analysis counted roughly 77 million unique TCR beta chains, roughly 11 million of which were shared by at least two donors. Raw reads were error-corrected and collapsed into unique sequences with a nearest-neighbor algorithm that merged closely related sequences to remove PCR and sequencing errors. V, D and J gene segments were assigned by aligning CDR3 sequences to IMGT reference sequences. For a sequence to be retained, at least a six-nucleotide match to both a V gene segment and a J gene segment was required. A rearrangement counted as productive if the CDR3 had no stop codons and remained in frame with V and J, and every other rearrangement counted as non-productive. Following IMGT convention, CDR3 was defined as the stretch from the second conserved V-encoded cysteine up to the conserved J-encoded phenylalanine. Sequences without an unambiguous match to a single V gene segment were excluded from the earlier analysis of 500 to 700 of the donors. In an earlier analysis of 450 to 750 of the donors, a V segment was called functional when productive rearrangements were above 56.7%, and segregating when the standard deviation between donors exceeded 5%. A statistical classification framework was developed to diagnose cytomegalovirus status using the catalog of TCR beta chain sequences. In a later analysis, V and J genes were assigned by comparing TCR nucleotide sequences against IMGT/GENE-DB human TR gene sequences. The TCRdist pipeline was used in a later analysis to assign CDR3 sequences and most-parsimonious VDJ recombination scenarios. In a later analysis, each TCR beta chain was defined by its CDR3 amino acid sequence together with its V-gene family, and reads without a unique V-gene family were excluded. To address suspected cross-contamination and a sequencing artifact, a later analysis removed under 600 highly shared, low-generation-probability nucleotide sequences. In a later analysis, a clonal expansion index was calculated for each public chain from normalized within-repertoire ranks of inferred template counts. A later analysis computed generation probabilities with a VDJ recombination model fitted to out-of-frame rearrangements, and checked the results against IGoR. Hypergeometric tests were used in a later analysis to score TCR-TCR, TCR-HLA and TCR-CMV co-occurrence, with a repertoire-size bias correction applied to the TCR pairs. False discovery rates were estimated in a later analysis by permuting HLA or CMV assignments 20 times. In a later analysis, co-occurring TCRs were grouped with DBSCAN, and TCRdist sequence similarity was added when clustering was performed within HLA-allele-positive subsets. Repertoires with fewer than 30,000 or more than 120,000 public chains were left out of co-occurrence clustering, as were about 5 repertoires with anomalous nucleotide sharing. The clones in this table, taken by TCRdb from immuneACCESS, are in-frame only. Not every clone is retained; where verified, under half of the shortfall comes from an unresolved V gene, and the cause of the rest is unknown. V, J and clone size are taken as reported in that table, and D and trimming were inferred from the DNA itself. Across this sample there are 95,000 to 150,000 clones, with under 80% seen only once. The ten most abundant clones make up approximately 30% of the sample.

The cohort was made up of 666 healthy bone marrow donors. Cohort members were all nominally healthy when sampled, although unrecorded immune exposures were likely present. The donor tested CMV seropositive and was one of the 289 seropositive cohort members. Each donor provided a peripheral blood sample, and peripheral blood mononuclear cells were used for TCR beta sequencing. Genomic DNA was extracted from the blood cell samples with the Qiagen DNeasy Blood Extraction Kit. In regard to this clone: Its antigen is unknown. No quality values exist for individual bases; no much larger clone is one base distant.

The sample consisted of PBMCs. This TCR derives from a man in his sixties in good health and CMV-seropositive.

The nucleotide sequence is TGCAGCCACGGCTCCTACAATGAGCAGTTCTTC. This is translated as CSHGSYNEQFF. This receptor chain uses TRBV29-1 and TRBJ2-1, with the D segment identity uncertain. The CDR3 starts with the cysteine, ends with the phenylalanine, and has 11 residues. Only the CDR3 DNA is retained, 33 bases long and in frame from the first base. For CDR1 and CDR2, the germline V gene lists SQVTM and ANQGSEA. The junction shows trimming of 8 bases on V and 0 bases on J, plus 5 bases between the germline ends.